One and the same sample provided the 28 T cell receptor beta chains below, sequenced in a study of blood T cell repertoires in COVID-19. Clones were read by immunoSEQ multiplex PCR, and TCRdb kept only the in-frame ones, dropping some. The sample has a few hundred thousand clones, nearly 90% seen once. Sequenced sample: peripheral blood. All receptors come from a man between 18 and 35 years old with active or convalescent COVID-19.

This clone showed up just once. The chain uses TRBV28 and TRBJ2-3; tentatively, D is TRBD1 (5 bases). Germline lookup yields CDR1 MDHEN and CDR2 SYDVKM. The germline V and J ends were trimmed by 5 bases and 4 bases, with 10 bases remaining between them. This CDR3 is 13 amino acids long. The CDR3 DNA sequence: TGTGCCAGCAGTGCGGACACCCCAGATACGCAGTATTTT. The encoded protein is CASSADTPDTQYF.

This clone was observed once. V is TRBV28 and J is TRBJ2-7, with 8 bases matching TRBD2. The CDR3 runs to 16 residues. J gave up 2 bases and V 5 bases, and 11 bases lay outside the gene matches. Per the germline V gene, CDR1 is MDHEN and CDR2 is SYDVKM. CDR3 region: CASSPHRTSRAYEQYF. CDR3 bases: TGTGCCAGCAGTCCGCATAGGACTAGCAGAGCCTACGAGCAGTACTTC.

CDR3 nucleotides: TGTGCCAGTAGTCAAACAGACGGGGGAGCGAACACCGGGGAGCTGTTTTTT. Its protein product is CASSQTDGGANTGELFF. The chain links TRBV19 to TRBJ2-2; perhaps TRBD2 as D (6 bases). V was shortened by 5 bases and J by 0 bases, with 16 bases between the two germline ends. The germline V gene has CDR1 LNHDA and CDR2 SQIVND (reference sequence). This CDR3 has 17 residues.

CDR3 amino acids: CASSLPETEAFF. CDR3 sequence (DNA): TGTGCCAGCAGTTTGCCGGAGACTGAAGCTTTCTTT. The chain carries TRBV28 and TRBJ1-1; the D is unclear. Trimming left V 3 bases short and J 5 bases short, with 7 bases between. Per germline, CDR1 MDHEN and CDR2 SYDVKM. The CDR3 covers 12 residues.

The V and J genes are TRBV3-1 (or the pseudogene TRBV3-2) and TRBJ2-5; 7 bases line up with TRBD1. V gave up 7 bases and J gave up 5 bases; unmatched junction bases: 7. The CDR3 is 13 residues long. Germline-derived CDR1 and CDR2 are LGHDT and YNNKEL (reference sequence). The DNA for the CDR3 is TGTGCCAGCAACTGGGACAGCCGGGAGACCCAGTACTTC. This codes for CASNWDSRETQYF.

The gene calls are TRBV3-1 (or the pseudogene TRBV3-2) and TRBJ2-2; D perhaps matches TRBD1 (6 bases). Germline CDR1 LGHDT, CDR2 YNNKEL (reference sequence). The CDR3 has 17 amino acids. V lost 4 bases to trimming and J lost 6 bases, with 21 bases between them. The CDR3: CASSPNRDLRLAGELFF. As DNA, the CDR3 is TGTGCCAGCAGCCCGAACAGGGACCTACGTCTGGCCGGGGAGCTGTTTTTT.

The chain recombines TRBV5-1 with TRBJ2-3, with D possibly being TRBD1 (6 bases). Trimming pared 0 bases from V and 5 bases from J, leaving 10 bases between. Germline V CDR1 and CDR2: SGHRS, YFSETQ. This CDR3 spans 14 amino acids. CDR3: CASSLGGRQDTQYF. CDR3 bases: TGCGCCAGCAGCTTGGGGGGGCGGCAAGATACGCAGTATTTT.

This sequence joins TRBV7-3 and TRBJ1-5; 7 bases are a match to TRBD1. The CDR3 loop spans 13 amino acids. V was clipped by 5 bases and J by 7 bases; unmatched bases: 5. The germline CDR1 and CDR2 sequences are SGHTA and FQGTGA. CDR3 sequence: CASSLRQGQPQHF. CDR3 sequence (DNA): TGTGCCAGCAGCCTCAGACAGGGCCAGCCCCAGCATTTT. The whole variable domain, filled in from reference TRBV7-3 and TRBJ1-5, reads GAGVSQTPSNKVTEKGKYVELRCDPISGHTALYWYRQSLGQGPEFLIYFQGTGAADDSGLPNDRFFAVRPEGSVSTLKIQRTERGDSAVYLCASSLRQGQPQHFGDGTRLSIL.

The V and J genes are TRBV6-6 and TRBJ2-3; the match to TRBD2 covers 9 bases. CDR1 MNHNY and CDR2 SVGAGI come from the germline V gene (reference sequence). The length of the CDR3 is 17 residues. The junction had 9 bases not matched to a gene; V was cut back by 5 bases and J by 0 bases. CDR3 coding DNA: TGTGCCAGCAGTCCTCAAGCGGGAGGTACCAGCACAGATACGCAGTATTTT. Amino acids: CASSPQAGGTSTDTQYF.

The chain is built from TRBV3-1 (or the pseudogene TRBV3-2) and TRBJ1-1; perhaps TRBD1 as D (5 bases). This CDR3 has 16 residues. In germline, CDR1 is LGHDT, CDR2 YNNKEL (reference sequence). The V gene lost 3 bases and the J gene lost 0 bases, with 14 bases spanning the gap. The CDR3 region has the DNA TGTGCCAGCAGCCATCGACAGAAGATGATGAACACTGAAGCTTTCTTT. Its protein is CASSHRQKMMNTEAFF.

The genes are TRBV13 and TRBJ1-2, with 11 bases aligning to TRBD1. Germline CDR1 and CDR2: PRHDT and FYEKMQ (reference sequence). V shed 0 bases, J shed 8 bases, and the junction held 11 bases outside the gene matches. The CDR3 length is 17 residues. The CDR3 is CASSLGLGTGGVGGYTF. The CDR3 nucleotides read TGTGCCAGCAGCTTAGGCCTCGGGACAGGGGGGGTTGGAGGCTACACCTTC.

The rearrangement links TRBV4-2 to TRBJ1-4; perhaps TRBD1 as D (5 bases). Germline V gene sequence: CDR1 LGHNA, CDR2 YNFKEQ. The CDR3 sequence is 16 residues long. V lost 3 bases and J 0 bases, leaving 11 bases between the germline ends. CDR3 DNA: TGTGCCAGCAGCCATGCTGACAGTTCAACTAATGAAAAACTGTTTTTT. This codes for CASSHADSSTNEKLFF.

The rearrangement uses TRBV10-3 and TRBJ2-5; no definite D call. Germline lookup yields CDR1 ENHRY and CDR2 SYGVKD. The CDR3 spans 13 residues. V lost 4 bases, J lost 2 bases, and 8 bases lay in between. In nucleotides, the CDR3 is TGTGCCATCAGTGTCCTTGTGCAAGAGACCCAGTACTTC. Translating it yields CAISVLVQETQYF.

The rearrangement links TRBV5-1 to TRBJ2-7; 8 positions match TRBD1. This CDR3 region has 15 residues. Germline loops: CDR1 SGHRS, CDR2 YFSETQ. J gave up 12 bases and V 5 bases, and 19 bases lay outside the gene matches. The DNA of the CDR3 is TGCGCCAGCAGGGCACGACAGGGGATTATACCCCCGGGGTACTTC. Translating it yields CASRARQGIIPPGYF.

The chain couples TRBV28 to TRBJ2-3, with D hard to call. The CDR3 length is 12 residues. Trimming removed 7 bases from V and 2 bases from J, with 7 bases in between. CDR1 MDHEN and CDR2 SYDVKM come from the germline V gene. CDR3 loop: CASTLNTDTQYF. The CDR3 nucleotides are TGTGCCAGCACCCTAAACACAGATACGCAGTATTTT.

The chain joins TRBV28 to TRBJ1-5; maybe TRBD1 (5 bases). Germline lookup yields CDR1 MDHEN and CDR2 SYDVKM. The CDR3 contains 18 residues. V lost 7 bases and J lost 0, with 22 bases in between. The DNA of the CDR3 is TGTGCCAGCAAACCCAGGGAACCCGAAAATTATAGCAATCAGCCCCAGCATTTT. As protein: CASKPREPENYSNQPQHF.

The chain is built from TRBV6-5 and TRBJ2-7; no firm D call. Germline CDR1 reads MNHEY; CDR2 reads SVGAGI. This CDR3 has 13 residues. V gave up 8 bases and J gave up 3 bases, with 14 bases separating them. CDR3 loop: CASRTAIDYEQYF. CDR3 nucleotide sequence: TGTGCCAGCCGAACAGCTATAGACTACGAGCAGTACTTC.

Comment on this clone: One end of the junction is discordant with germline, which a read error may explain. The chain has TRBV12-3 or TRBV12-4 and TRBJ1-2; 8 bases agree with TRBD1. The CDR3 totals 12 residues. CDR3 sequence (DNA): TGTGCCAGCAGTTTAACCCAGGGGGCCCTCCACTTC. It yields the protein CASSLTQGALHF.

This clone has only one observation. This chain uses TRBV7-3 with TRBJ2-1; 9 bases map to TRBD2. V trimming: 2 bases; J trimming: 8 bases; junction bases outside the gene matches: 7. The length of the CDR3 is 15 residues. CDR1 SGHTA and CDR2 FQGTGA come from the germline V gene. CDR3 DNA: TGTGCCAGCAGCTTAGCGGGAGGGCCAGGTTATGAGCAGTTCTTC. Its protein is CASSLAGGPGYEQFF.

This clone was recorded once. The rearrangement joins TRBV29-1 to TRBJ2-5; TRBD1 aligns across 9 bases. The CDR3 contains 14 residues. V trimming: 7 bases; J trimming: 3 bases; junction bases outside the gene matches: 9. CDR1 is SQVTM, CDR2 ANQGSEA, per germline. The CDR3 DNA follows: TGCAGCGGGGTGTACACAGGGGGCGAAGAGACCCAGTACTTC. It is translated as CSGVYTGGEETQYF.

J is TRBJ2-3 and V is TRBV6-1; 8 bases align to TRBD2. CDR1 MNHNS and CDR2 SASEGT come from the germline V gene. V lost 2 bases, J lost 6 bases, and 7 bases stayed unmatched. The CDR3 is 15 residues long. The CDR3: CASSELRLALDTQYF. The CDR3 coding sequence is TGTGCCAGCAGTGAATTGAGACTAGCGTTGGATACGCAGTATTTT.

The CDR3 DNA follows: TGCGCCAGCAGCTTGGTGAGGGGGCAGCTCTCTGGCTACACCTTC. This codes for CASSLVRGQLSGYTF. The rearrangement joins TRBV5-1 to TRBJ1-2; TRBD1 agrees at 7 bases. CDR1 and CDR2 from the germline V gene are SGHRS and YFSETQ. This CDR3 contains 15 residues. Germline trimming cut 0 bases from V and 7 bases from J; bases unmatched to any gene: 9.

The V and J genes are TRBV28 and TRBJ2-2; the D gene is possibly TRBD1 (6 bases). The CDR3 spans 15 residues. The germline V gene has CDR1 MDHEN and CDR2 SYDVKM. Trimming left V 5 bases short and J 3 bases short, with 13 bases between. The CDR3 DNA follows: TGTGCCAGCAGTCCCAGGGGAATGGACACCGGGGAGCTGTTTTTT. Amino acids: CASSPRGMDTGELFF.

This rearrangement joins TRBV15 to TRBJ2-2; no clear D gene. The CDR3 length is 15 residues. CDR1 is LNHNV and CDR2 is YYDKDF in the germline V gene (reference sequence). Between the trimmed V and J ends, which lost 0 bases and 0 bases, there was a span of 5 bases. DNA of the CDR3: TGTGCCACCAGCAGAGATCTGTCGAACACCGGGGAGCTGTTTTTT. It encodes CATSRDLSNTGELFF.

This rearrangement joins TRBV5-1 to TRBJ2-7; 7 nucleotides line up with TRBD1. The germline V gene encodes CDR1 SGHRS and CDR2 YFSETQ. The CDR3 contains 14 residues. V was pared by 2 bases and J by 6 bases, with 8 bases of the junction left unmatched. In DNA form, the CDR3 reads TGCGCCAGCAGCTTAGACAGGGCGTTGGGCGAGCAGTACTTC. This encodes CASSLDRALGEQYF. Based on the CDR3 plus reference TRBV5-1 and TRBJ2-7, the full variable domain is KAGVTQTPRYLIKTRGQQVTLSCSPISGHRSVSWYQQTPGQGLQFLFEYFSETQRNKGNFPGRFSGRQFSNSRSEMNVSTLELGDSALYLCASSLDRALGEQYFGPGTRLTVT.

This chain links TRBV7-8 with TRBJ1-6; a weak D match, TRBD1 (6 bases). V lost 5 bases to trimming and J lost 7 bases, with 15 bases between them. The CDR3 spans 15 residues. Germline CDR1 is SGHVS and CDR2 is FQNEAQ. The CDR3, as DNA: TGTGCCAGCAGCCTAATAGCTACAGGGAATTCACCCCTCCACTTT. It specifies CASSLIATGNSPLHF.

This chain's CDR3 is CATSAGQGRTDTQYF. For the CDR3, the DNA is TGTGCCACCAGTGCCGGACAGGGTCGGACAGATACGCAGTATTTT. This chain links TRBV24-1 with TRBJ2-3, with 8 positions matching TRBD1. V was clipped by 5 bases and J by 3 bases; unmatched bases: 6. CDR1 KGHDR and CDR2 SFDVKD come from the germline V gene. The CDR3 spans 15 residues.

This clone was seen a single time. The J gene is TRBJ1-2, the V gene TRBV9; TRBD1 is a possible D gene (6 bases). The CDR3 runs 16 residues. With 0 bases removed from V and 3 bases from J, the gap between germline ends came to 15 bases. Germline V lookup: CDR1 SGDLS, CDR2 YYNGEE. CDR3 region: CASSVEAIQGHYGYTF. The CDR3 coding sequence is TGTGCCAGCAGCGTAGAGGCAATACAGGGACACTATGGCTACACCTTC.